Presented here are 3 T cell receptor beta chains from one specimen sequenced in a study of Ad26.COV2.S vaccination and SARS-CoV-2 variants. The treatment was: 15 to 20 received Ad26.COV2.S at low or high dose, single or two shots; about 5 received placebo; per-sample allocation not given. Sample collection was performed on day 63 after the first vaccine or placebo injection. TCRdb keeps only in-frame clones here, not all; method: immunoSEQ multiplex PCR. The repertoire holds a few hundred thousand clones, with approximately 89% as singletons. This specimen consisted of peripheral blood, obtained in a trial of Ad26.COV2.S vaccine versus placebo. All receptors come from a person between 18 and 65 years old who received the Ad26.COV2.S COVID-19 vaccine or a placebo.

The chain has TRBV2 and TRBJ2-1; D is possibly TRBD2 (5 bases). Germline V gene sequence: CDR1 SNHLY, CDR2 FYNNEI. CDR3 length equals 15 residues. V lost 7 bases and J lost 4, with 17 bases in between. CDR3 nucleotide sequence: TGTGCCAGCACCGAGGGCTCACTAGGATACAATGAGCAGTTCTTC. Translated, it gives CASTEGSLGYNEQFF.

This chain links TRBV6-5 with TRBJ2-7; D may be TRBD1 or TRBD2 (7 bases each). CDR1 is MNHEY and CDR2 is SVGAGI in the germline V gene. The V end was cut by 6 bases, the J end by 7 bases, with 22 bases between. The CDR3 is made up of 15 amino acids. The CDR3 coding sequence is TGTGCCAGCAGCCAGCAGGGGGGGTCCCTCGGTGAGCAGTACTTC. Translated, it gives CASSQQGGSLGEQYF.

The chain uses TRBV6-2 or TRBV6-3 and TRBJ2-2; maybe TRBD1 (5 bases). The V end was cut by 0 bases, the J end by 3 bases, with 11 bases between. CDR3 length: 16 residues. Germline lookup yields CDR1 MNHEY and CDR2 SVGEGT. This CDR3 reads CASSYSTRAHTGELFF. The CDR3 nucleotides read TGTGCCAGCAGTTACTCTACCAGGGCCCACACCGGGGAGCTGTTTTTT.